These 9 T cell receptor beta chains share one sample of origin, sequenced in a study of tumor and adjacent non-tumor tissue in lung cancer. Three rounds of nested PCR, following a modified ARM-PCR protocol, produced the TCRbeta library. MiXCR, run by TCRdb on the multiplex PCR reads, gives a single entry per CDR3 protein. This table has 90,000 to 120,000 distinct CDR3 sequences, about 62% appearing once. This sample's RNA came from whole unsorted tissue. More than 3 cm separated this lung sample from the edge of the tumor. Sequencing was done on a sample of distant non-tumor lung tissue. Receptors were obtained from a man aged 25-45 years with non-small cell lung cancer.

This clonotype has only a few counts. V and J are TRBV20-1 and TRBJ1-5; no clear D gene. Germline CDR1 is DFQATT and CDR2 is SNEGSKA (reference sequence). Deletions cut 5 bases from V and 6 bases from J, with 20 bases between. This CDR3 is 15 amino acids long. CDR3 DNA: TGCAGTGCTTCGTACGGGGAAATAGTTTCTCAGCCCCAGCATTTT. Protein sequence: CSASYGEIVSQPQHF.

This chain connects TRBV29-1 to TRBJ1-2, with 10 bases aligning to TRBD1. The CDR3 spans 12 residues. In germline, CDR1 is SQVTM, CDR2 ANQGSEA. The CDR3: CIFGTGVPGYTF. The CDR3 DNA is TGCATCTTCGGGACAGGGGTTCCTGGCTACACCTTC.

In its sample, this clonotype was seen a few times. A single base separates this from a much larger clone, so it may be a read error. V usage is TRBV20-1 and J usage is TRBJ2-7, with no clear D. The length of the CDR3 is 13 residues. Germline V gene data show CDR1 as DFQATT and CDR2 as SNEGSKA (reference sequence). CDR3 amino acids: CGARLESSYEQYF. CDR3 sequence (DNA): TGCGGTGCTAGGCTCGAGAGCTCCTACGAGCAGTACTTC.

The J gene is TRBJ2-3, the V gene TRBV20-1; 8 nucleotides align to TRBD2. The germline V gene encodes CDR1 DFQATT and CDR2 SNEGSKA (reference sequence). Trimming cost V 5 bases and J 2 bases; bases outside gene matches: 6. The CDR3 spans 14 residues. CDR3 DNA: TGCAGTGCTTTATTAGCGGGGAACACAGATACGCAGTATTTT. Its protein product is CSALLAGNTDTQYF.

Of note for this clonotype: One end of the junction fails to match germline, which may point to a read error. V gene TRBV6-2 or TRBV6-3 combines with J gene TRBJ2-1; no firm D call. CDR3 size: 11 residues. Germline assignment: CDR1 MNHEY and CDR2 SVGEGT. CDR3 region: CASGAYNEQLF. In DNA form, the CDR3 reads TGTGCCAGTGGAGCCTACAATGAGCAGTTATTT.

This clonotype was seen a handful of times. V and J are TRBV6-5 and TRBJ2-6, with D maybe TRBD2 (5 bases). CDR3 length: 19 amino acids. V was shortened by 2 bases and J by 0 bases, with 17 bases between the two germline ends. CDR1 and CDR2 from the germline V gene are MNHEY and SVGAGI. The CDR3 DNA reads TGTGCCAGCAGTTACACGGCCGGCCCGGGGATCTCTGGGGCCAACGTCCTGACTTTC. It translates to CASSYTAGPGISGANVLTF.

On this clonotype itself: A much larger clone differs by one base, so this may be a read error. V usage is TRBV5-6 and J usage is TRBJ2-2; D might be TRBD1 (5 bases). The CDR3 spans 13 residues. Trimming removed 6 bases at V and 5 bases at J, with 11 bases between. Per germline, CDR1 SGHDT and CDR2 YYEEEE. As DNA, the CDR3 is TGTGCCAGCATCCAGGGTGGAACCGGGGAGCTGTTTTTT. Translating it yields CASIQGGTGELFF.

This clonotype was seen a single time. A junction boundary mismatches the germline segment, possibly from a read error. J is TRBJ2-1 and V is TRBV6-1; a weak D match, TRBD2 (5 bases). Germline V gives CDR1 MNHNS, CDR2 SASEGT. The CDR3 is 13 amino acids. The CDR3 DNA is TGTGCCAGGAGTGAGACTACGGGCAATGAGCAGTTCTTC. Protein: CARSETTGNEQFF.

J is TRBJ2-1 and V is TRBV5-1, with D perhaps TRBD2 (6 bases). Germline V lookup: CDR1 SGHRS, CDR2 YFSETQ. This CDR3 has 14 amino acids. Trimming shortened V by 9 bases and J by 3 bases, and 16 bases separated the two germline ends. The CDR3 loop reads CATRRDMNYNEQFF. Here the CDR3 DNA reads TGCGCCACCCGGCGGGATATGAACTACAATGAGCAGTTCTTC.